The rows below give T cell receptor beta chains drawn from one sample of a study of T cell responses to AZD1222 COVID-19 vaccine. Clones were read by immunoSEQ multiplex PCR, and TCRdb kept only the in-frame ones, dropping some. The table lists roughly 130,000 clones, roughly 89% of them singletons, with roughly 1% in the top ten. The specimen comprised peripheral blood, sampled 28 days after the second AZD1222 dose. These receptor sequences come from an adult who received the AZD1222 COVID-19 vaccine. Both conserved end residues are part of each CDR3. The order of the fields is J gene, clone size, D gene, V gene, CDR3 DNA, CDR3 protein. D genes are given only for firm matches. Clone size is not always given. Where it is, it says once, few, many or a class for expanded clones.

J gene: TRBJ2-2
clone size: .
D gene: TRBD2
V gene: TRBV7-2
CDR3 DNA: TGTGCCAGCAGCTTATCTAGCGGGAGCGCCGGGGAGCTGTTTTTT
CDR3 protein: CASSLSSGSAGELFF

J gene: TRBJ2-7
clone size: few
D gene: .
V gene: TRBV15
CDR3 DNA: TGTGCCACCAGCATAGGGTGGGAGCAGTACTTC
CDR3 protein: CATSIGWEQYF

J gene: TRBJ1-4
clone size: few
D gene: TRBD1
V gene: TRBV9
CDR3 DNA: TGTGCCAGCAGCGTAGAGGGACAGGGGGGCGAAAAACTGTTTTTT
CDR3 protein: CASSVEGQGGEKLFF

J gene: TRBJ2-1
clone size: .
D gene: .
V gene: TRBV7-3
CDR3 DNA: TGTGCCAGCAGCTTAGGAGTAGGCGGCCCGGGTCCCAATGAGCAGTTCTTC
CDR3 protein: CASSLGVGGPGPNEQFF

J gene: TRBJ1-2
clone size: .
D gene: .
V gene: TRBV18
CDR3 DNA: TGTGCCAGCTCAGATACAGGGACCTATGGCTACACCTTC
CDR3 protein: CASSDTGTYGYTF

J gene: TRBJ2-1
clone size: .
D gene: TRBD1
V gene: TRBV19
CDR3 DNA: TGTGCCAGTAGTATCTCGGGACAGGGATACAATGAGCAGTTCTTC
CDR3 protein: CASSISGQGYNEQFF

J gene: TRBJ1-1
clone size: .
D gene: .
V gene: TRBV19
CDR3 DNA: TGTGCCAGTAGTGGGGCGGACACTGAAGCTTTCTTT
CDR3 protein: CASSGADTEAFF

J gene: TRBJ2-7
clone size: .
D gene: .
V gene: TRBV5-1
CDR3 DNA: TGCGCCAGCAGCTTATCCCTGGAAGGGGCCGAGCAGTACTTC
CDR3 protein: CASSLSLEGAEQYF

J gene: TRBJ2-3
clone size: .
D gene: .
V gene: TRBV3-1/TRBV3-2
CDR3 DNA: TGTGCCAGCAGCCCCAAGGCGTCGGATACGCAGTATTTT
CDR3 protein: CASSPKASDTQYF

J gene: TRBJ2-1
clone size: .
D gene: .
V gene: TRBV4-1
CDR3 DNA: TGCGCCAGCAGTCTCCGACTGGATGAGCAGTTCTTC
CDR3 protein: CASSLRLDEQFF

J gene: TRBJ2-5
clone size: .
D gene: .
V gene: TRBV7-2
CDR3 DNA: TGTGCCAGCAGCTTCAGGGAGTTGGAGACCCAGTACTTC
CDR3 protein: CASSFRELETQYF

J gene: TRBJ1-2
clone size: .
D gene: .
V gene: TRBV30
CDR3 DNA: TGTGCCTGGAGTGTACATCACAGGGTCGATGGCTACACCTTC
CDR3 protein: CAWSVHHRVDGYTF

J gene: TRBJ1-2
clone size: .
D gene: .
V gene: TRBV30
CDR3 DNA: TGTGCCTGGAGTGTGAATTCGGACTACTATGGCTACACCTTC
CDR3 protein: CAWSVNSDYYGYTF

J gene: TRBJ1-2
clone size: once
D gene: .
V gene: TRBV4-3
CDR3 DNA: TGCGCCAGCAGCCAAGATCCCGGCTATGGCTACACCTTC
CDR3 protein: CASSQDPGYGYTF

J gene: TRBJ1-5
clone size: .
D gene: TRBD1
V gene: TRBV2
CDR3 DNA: TGTGCCAGCAGCCCTGGGGACAGGGGAGGTCAGCCCCAGCATTTT
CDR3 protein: CASSPGDRGGQPQHF

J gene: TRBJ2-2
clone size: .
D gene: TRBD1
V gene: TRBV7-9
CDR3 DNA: TGTGCCAGCAGCCTCAAGACAGGGAACCACGGGGAGCTGTTTTTT
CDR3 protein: CASSLKTGNHGELFF

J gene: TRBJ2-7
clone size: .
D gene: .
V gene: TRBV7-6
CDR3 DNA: TGTGCCAGCAGCTTAGATCCGGGTGGACGGTACGAGCAGTACTTC
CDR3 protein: CASSLDPGGRYEQYF

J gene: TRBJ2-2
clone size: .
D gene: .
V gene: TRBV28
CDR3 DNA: TGTGCCAGCAGAAGGGGCTCGGGCACCGGGGAGCTGTTTTTT
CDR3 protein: CASRRGSGTGELFF

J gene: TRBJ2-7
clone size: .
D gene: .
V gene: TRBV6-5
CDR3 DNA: TGTGCCAGCAGCTCGGGGGCAGGTTATGACGAGCAGTACTTC
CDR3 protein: CASSSGAGYDEQYF

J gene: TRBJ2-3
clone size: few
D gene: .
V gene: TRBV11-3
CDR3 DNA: TGTGCCAGCAGCTTAGGGGGAAAACTAGATACGCAGTATTTT
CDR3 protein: CASSLGGKLDTQYF

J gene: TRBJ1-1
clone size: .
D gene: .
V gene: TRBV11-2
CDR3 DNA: TGTGCCAGCAGCTCCCGGGACTTCGACACTGAAGCTTTCTTT
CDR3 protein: CASSSRDFDTEAFF

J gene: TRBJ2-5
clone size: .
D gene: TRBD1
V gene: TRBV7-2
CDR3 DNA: TGTGCCAGCAGCCTGGGCAGGGGGCGGGAGACCCAGTACTTC
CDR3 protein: CASSLGRGRETQYF

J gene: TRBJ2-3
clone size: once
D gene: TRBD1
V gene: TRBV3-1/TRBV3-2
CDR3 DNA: TGTGCCAGCAGCCAGACCAGGGGGCGGGTAGATACGCAGTATTTT
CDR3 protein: CASSQTRGRVDTQYF

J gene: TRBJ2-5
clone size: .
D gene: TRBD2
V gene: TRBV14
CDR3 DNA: TGTGCCAGCAGCCCTGGAGGTAGCGGGATCGTCCAAGAGACCCAGTACTTC
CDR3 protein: CASSPGGSGIVQETQYF

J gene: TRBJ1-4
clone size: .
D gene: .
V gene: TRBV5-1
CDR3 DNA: TGCGCCAGCAGCTTGATAGGGGCCGCGGGTAATGAAAAACTGTTTTTT
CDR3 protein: CASSLIGAAGNEKLFF

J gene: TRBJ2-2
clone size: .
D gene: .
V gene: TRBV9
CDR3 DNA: TGTGCCAGCAGCGTGGCCGGACTGAAGAACACCGGGGAGCTGTTTTTT
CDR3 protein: CASSVAGLKNTGELFF

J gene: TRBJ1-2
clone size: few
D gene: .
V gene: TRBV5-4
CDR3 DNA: TGTGCCAGCAGCTTGTCGCCAGCCTCCTATGGCTACACCTTC
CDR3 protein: CASSLSPASYGYTF

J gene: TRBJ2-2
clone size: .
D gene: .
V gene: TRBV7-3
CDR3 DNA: TGTGCCAGCAGCTTATTTGGTACCGGGGAGCTGTTTTTT
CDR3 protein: CASSLFGTGELFF

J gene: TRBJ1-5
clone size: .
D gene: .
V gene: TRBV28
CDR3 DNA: TGTGCCAGCAGTTTGTCGGGGGCGCCGGGCAATCAGCCCCAGCATTTT
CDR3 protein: CASSLSGAPGNQPQHF

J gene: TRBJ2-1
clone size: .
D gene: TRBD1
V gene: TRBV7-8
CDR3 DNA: TGTGCCAGCAGCGACAGGGGTAATGAGCAGTTCTTC
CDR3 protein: CASSDRGNEQFF

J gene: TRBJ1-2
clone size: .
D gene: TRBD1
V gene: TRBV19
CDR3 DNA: TGTGCCAGTAGTATAGATCAGGGCAGGGGGCACTATGGCTACACCTTC
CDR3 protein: CASSIDQGRGHYGYTF

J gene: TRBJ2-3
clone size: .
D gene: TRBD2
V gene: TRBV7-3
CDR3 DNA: TGTGCCAGCAGCTTATTAGCGGGGGGCACAGATACGCAGTATTTT
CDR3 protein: CASSLLAGGTDTQYF

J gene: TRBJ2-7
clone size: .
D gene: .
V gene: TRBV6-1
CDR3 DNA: TGTGCCAGCAGTGAAAGAAGACTGGTAGAGCAGTACTTC
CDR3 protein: CASSERRLVEQYF

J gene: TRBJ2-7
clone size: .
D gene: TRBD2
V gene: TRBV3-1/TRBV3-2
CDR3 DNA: TGTGCCAGCAGCGGGGCTAGCGGGGGGTATCGCGAGCAGTACTTC
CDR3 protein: CASSGASGGYREQYF

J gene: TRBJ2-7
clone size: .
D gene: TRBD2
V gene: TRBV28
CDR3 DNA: TGTGCCAGCAGTTTAGCGGGAGTCGACTACGAGCAGTACTTC
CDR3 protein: CASSLAGVDYEQYF

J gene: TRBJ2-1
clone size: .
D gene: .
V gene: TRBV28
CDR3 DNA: TGTGCCAGCAGTTTAAGCTACAATGAGCAGTTCTTC
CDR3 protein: CASSLSYNEQFF

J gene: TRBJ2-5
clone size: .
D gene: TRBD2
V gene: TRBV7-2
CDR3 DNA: TGTGCCAGCAGCCCTCGGACTAGCGGGGGCTTAGAGACCCAGTACTTC
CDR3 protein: CASSPRTSGGLETQYF

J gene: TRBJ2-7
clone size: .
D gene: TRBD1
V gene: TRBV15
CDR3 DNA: TGTGCCACCAGCACAGGGGGCTACGAGCAGTACTTC
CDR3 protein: CATSTGGYEQYF

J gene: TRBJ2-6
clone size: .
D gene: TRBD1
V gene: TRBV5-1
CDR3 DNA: TGCGCCAGCAGCTCTACACCGGGACAGACCTACTCTGGGGCCAACGTCCTGACTTTC
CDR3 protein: CASSSTPGQTYSGANVLTF

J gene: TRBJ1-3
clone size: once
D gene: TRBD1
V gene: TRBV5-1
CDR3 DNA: TGCGCCAGCAGCTTGGCCGGGACAGGGGGTAACACCATATATTTT
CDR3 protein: CASSLAGTGGNTIYF

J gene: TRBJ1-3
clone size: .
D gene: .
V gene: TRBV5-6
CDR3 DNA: TGTGCCAGCAGCTTGGCCAGTGTTGGAAACACCATATATTTT
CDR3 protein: CASSLASVGNTIYF

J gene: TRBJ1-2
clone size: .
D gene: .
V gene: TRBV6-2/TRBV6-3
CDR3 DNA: TGTGCCAGCAGTTACACCAGGGCCAACTATGGCTACACCTTC
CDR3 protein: CASSYTRANYGYTF

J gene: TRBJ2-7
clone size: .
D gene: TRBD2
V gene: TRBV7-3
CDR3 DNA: TGTGCCAGCAGCTCCTTAGCGGCCGGTGGCGGGAGGGCCAGCAGAGAGCAGTACTTC
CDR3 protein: CASSSLAAGGGRASREQYF

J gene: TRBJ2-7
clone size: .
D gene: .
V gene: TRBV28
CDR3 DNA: TGTGCCAGCATTTCAGGGGGGGTCTCCTACGAGCAGTACTTC
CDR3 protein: CASISGGVSYEQYF

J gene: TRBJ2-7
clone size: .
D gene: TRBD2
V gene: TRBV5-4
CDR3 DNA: TGTGCCAGCAGCCCAGCCGGGACTAGCGGCGGGGAGCAGTACTTC
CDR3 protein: CASSPAGTSGGEQYF

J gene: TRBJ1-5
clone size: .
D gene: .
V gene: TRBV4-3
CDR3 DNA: TGCGCCAGCAGCCAATCATCCCCTGGTCAGCCCCAGCATTTT
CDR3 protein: CASSQSSPGQPQHF

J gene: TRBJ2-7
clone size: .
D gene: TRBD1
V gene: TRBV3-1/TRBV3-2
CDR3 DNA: TGTGCCAGCAGCCAGGATGGGACAGGGGGGTCCTACGAGCAGTACTTC
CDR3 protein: CASSQDGTGGSYEQYF

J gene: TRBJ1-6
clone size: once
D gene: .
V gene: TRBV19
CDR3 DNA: TGTGCCAGCACCCACAGTACCTATAATTCACCCCTCCACTTT
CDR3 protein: CASTHSTYNSPLHF

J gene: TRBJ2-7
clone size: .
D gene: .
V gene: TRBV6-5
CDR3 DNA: TGTGCCAGCAGTAGCCCCATCGCCTACGAGCAGTACTTC
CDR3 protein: CASSSPIAYEQYF

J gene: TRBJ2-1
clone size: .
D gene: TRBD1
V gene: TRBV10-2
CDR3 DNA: TGCGCCAGCAGTGATACAGGGGGTTCCTACAATGAGCAGTTCTTC
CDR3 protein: CASSDTGGSYNEQFF

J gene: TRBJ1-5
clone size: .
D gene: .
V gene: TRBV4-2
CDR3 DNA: TGTGCCAGCAGCCAAGGAGCCAGGGGAGGCCAGCCCCAGCATTTT
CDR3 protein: CASSQGARGGQPQHF

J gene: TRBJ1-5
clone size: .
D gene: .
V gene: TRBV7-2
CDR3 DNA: TGTGCCAGCAGCTTAGTTCCGGGGGGCCTCAATCAGCCCCAGCATTTT
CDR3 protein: CASSLVPGGLNQPQHF

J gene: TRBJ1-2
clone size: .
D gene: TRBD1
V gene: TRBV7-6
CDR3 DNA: TGTGCCAGCAGCGGGGGACAGGGTCTTGGCTACACCTTC
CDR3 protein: CASSGGQGLGYTF